These 20 T cell receptor beta chains originate from one sample sequenced in a study of shared clonotypes between healthy human individuals. Generated by immunoSEQ multiplex PCR, the TCRdb table keeps only in-frame clones and is missing some. The table lists 500,000 to 700,000 clones, around 96% of them singletons. CD45RO negativity and positive selection for CCR7 defined naive CD8 cells, a population that excluded terminally differentiated effector memory CD45RA+ cells. Sequencing input: naive CD8+ T cells sorted from blood. Receptors were obtained from a woman under 40 in good health.

This clone was observed a single time. This chain uses TRBV2 with TRBJ1-2; D is uncertain. CDR3 length: 17 residues. Germline assignment: CDR1 SNHLY and CDR2 FYNNEI. Trimming stripped 6 bases from V and 4 bases from J, with 24 bases between. CDR3 amino acids: CASSDSLRIPVIYGYTF. The DNA of the CDR3 is TGTGCCAGCAGCGATTCCCTGAGGATACCGGTTATCTATGGCTACACCTTC. The variable domain in full, with the rest retrieved from reference TRBV2 and TRBJ1-2, is EPEVTQTPSHQVTQMGQEVILRCVPISNHLYFYWYRQILGQKVEFLVSFYNNEISEKSEIFDDQFSVERPDGSNFTLKIRSTKLEDSAMYFCASSDSLRIPVIYGYTFGSGTRLTVV.

As to this clone: Within the sample, other DNA sequences also encode this same CDR3. The chain couples TRBV15 to TRBJ2-7, with D uncertain. The CDR3 runs to 12 residues. Germline CDR1 reads LNHNV; CDR2 reads YYDKDF (reference sequence). Trimming took 3 bases from V and 6 from J, leaving 9 bases between them. CDR3 sequence (DNA): TGTGCCACCAGCAGGGTACCCGGCGAGCAGTACTTC. Translated, it gives CATSRVPGEQYF.

The J gene is TRBJ1-2, the V gene TRBV28, with a possible D match to TRBD1 (5 bases). V was trimmed by 5 bases and J by 1 base, leaving 14 bases between them. Germline loops: CDR1 MDHEN, CDR2 SYDVKM. This CDR3 is 15 amino acids long. The CDR3 region has the DNA TGTGCCAGCAGTCCTCCAGTGACAGTTAACTATGGCTACACCTTC. Protein sequence: CASSPPVTVNYGYTF.

V and J are TRBV11-3 and TRBJ2-7; TRBD2 might be the D (6 bases). Trimming took 5 bases from V and 2 from J, leaving 10 bases between them. The CDR3 contains 13 residues. From germline, CDR1 is SGHNT and CDR2 YENEEA. The CDR3, as DNA: TGTGCCAGCAGCAAGGGACTGACCTACGAGCAGTACTTC. Protein product: CASSKGLTYEQYF.

On this clone: With a much larger clone just one base away, this may be a read error. The same CDR3 also results from other DNA sequences found in this sample. This rearrangement joins TRBV5-6 to TRBJ2-7, with D unresolved. Deletions cut 3 bases from V and 2 bases from J, with 3 bases between. From germline, CDR1 is SGHDT and CDR2 YYEEEE. CDR3 size: 11 residues. CDR3 bases: TGTGCCAGCAGCTCTGCCTACGAGCAGTACTTC. It translates to CASSSAYEQYF.

This clone was counted a single time. The CDR3 sequence: CASSGDISAYEQYF. For the CDR3, the DNA is TGTGCCAGCAGTGGTGATATTTCGGCCTACGAGCAGTACTTC. This sequence joins TRBV6-1 and TRBJ2-7; no definite D call. V shed 4 bases and J shed 2 bases, with 12 bases lying between them. This CDR3 spans 14 amino acids. Germline V gene data show CDR1 as MNHNS and CDR2 as SASEGT.

This chain joins TRBV6-5 and TRBJ1-5; D might be TRBD1 (6 bases). Trimming cost V 3 bases and J 5 bases, with 11 bases left between them. The germline gives CDR1 MNHEY, CDR2 SVGAGI. CDR3 length: 14 residues. CDR3: CASSYNRVDQPQHF. The DNA for the CDR3 is TGTGCCAGCAGTTATAACAGGGTTGATCAGCCCCAGCATTTT.

The chain uses TRBV7-9 and TRBJ2-6, with a tentative D call TRBD1 (6 bases). This CDR3 is 15 amino acids long. Looked up from germline, CDR1 is SEHNR and CDR2 is FQNEAQ (reference sequence). The V gene lost 3 bases and the J gene lost 2 bases, with 8 bases spanning the gap. The CDR3 region is CASSLSGAGANVLTF. The CDR3 DNA sequence: TGTGCCAGCAGCTTGTCAGGGGCTGGGGCCAACGTCCTGACTTTC. Combining the CDR3 with reference TRBV7-9 and TRBJ2-6 gives the whole variable domain DTGVSQNPRHKITKRGQNVTFRCDPISEHNRLYWYRQTLGQGPEFLTYFQNEAQLEKSRLLSDRFSAERPKGSFSTLEIQRTEQGDSAMYLCASSLSGAGANVLTFGAGSRLTVL.

Note on this clone: Within the sample, other DNA sequences also encode this same CDR3. The rearrangement uses TRBV9 and TRBJ2-7; D is unclear. This CDR3 region has 13 residues. V was trimmed by 0 bases and J by 3 bases, leaving 7 bases between them. The V gene's germline CDR1 is SGDLS and CDR2 YYNGEE. CDR3 residues: CASSVGADYEQYF. CDR3 in DNA: TGTGCCAGCAGCGTAGGGGCTGACTACGAGCAGTACTTC.

The genes are TRBV27 and TRBJ2-1; D not resolved. Per germline, CDR1 MNHEY and CDR2 SMNVEV (reference sequence). With 0 bases removed from V and 4 bases from J, the gap between germline ends came to 16 bases. This CDR3 is built from 17 residues. The CDR3 region is CASSLSIGQDPYNEQFF. The CDR3 DNA reads as TGTGCCAGCAGTTTATCGATTGGGCAGGACCCTTACAATGAGCAGTTCTTC.

The chain employs TRBV28 and TRBJ1-4; D may be TRBD1 (5 bases). Trimming cost V 8 bases and J 7 bases, with 26 bases left between them. Germline lookup yields CDR1 MDHEN and CDR2 SYDVKM. This CDR3 has 17 residues. The CDR3 is CASYPGLREPGAEKLFF. CDR3 nucleotides: TGTGCCAGCTATCCGGGACTCAGGGAGCCTGGCGCTGAAAAACTGTTTTTT.

CDR3 protein: CASGSGLGPYYEQYF. The CDR3 bases are TGTGCCAGCGGATCGGGACTAGGTCCGTACTACGAGCAGTACTTC. The V call is TRBV2, the J call TRBJ2-7, with 8 bases aligning to TRBD2. After removal of 8 bases from V and 3 bases from J, the junction contained 12 bases not matched to a gene. Germline loops: CDR1 SNHLY, CDR2 FYNNEI. This CDR3 spans 15 amino acids. The whole variable domain, remainder taken from reference TRBV2 and TRBJ2-7, is EPEVTQTPSHQVTQMGQEVILRCVPISNHLYFYWYRQILGQKVEFLVSFYNNEISEKSEIFDDQFSVERPDGSNFTLKIRSTKLEDSAMYFCASGSGLGPYYEQYFGPGTRLTVT.

This clone came up once. This chain uses TRBV5-4 with TRBJ2-1, with 9 positions matching TRBD1. Germline CDR1 SGHNT, CDR2 YYREEE (reference sequence). This CDR3 contains 15 residues. V was pared by 4 bases and J by 5 bases, with 7 bases of the junction left unmatched. The CDR3 reads CASSDPGQGDNEQFF. CDR3 coding DNA: TGTGCCAGCAGCGATCCGGGACAGGGAGACAATGAGCAGTTCTTC.

V and J are TRBV5-8 and TRBJ2-1, with D uncertain. The CDR3 is 17 residues long. V was clipped by 4 bases and J by 1 base, with 18 bases between them. Germline V gene sequence: CDR1 SGHTS, CDR2 YDEGEE. CDR3 sequence (DNA): TGTGCCAGCAGCCCTGGAACCACCATTCGGTCCTACAATGAGCAGTTCTTC. Translating it yields CASSPGTTIRSYNEQFF.

Only one count was recorded for this clone. The chain has TRBV30 and TRBJ1-2, with D possibly matching TRBD1 (6 bases). Looked up from germline, CDR1 is GTSNPN and CDR2 is SVGIG (reference sequence). V was trimmed by 3 bases and J by 4 bases, leaving 12 bases between them. The CDR3 has 13 amino acids. The CDR3 is CAWRMGAGYGYTF. In DNA, the CDR3 is TGTGCCTGGAGGATGGGGGCAGGCTATGGCTACACCTTC.

J is TRBJ2-2 and V is TRBV15; 10 bases are shared with TRBD2. From germline, CDR1 is LNHNV and CDR2 YYDKDF (reference sequence). There are 18 residues in the CDR3. J gave up 8 bases and V 0 bases, and 12 bases lay outside the gene matches. DNA for the CDR3: TGTGCCACCAGCAGAGATCGGATTAGCGGGAGGCCAGGAGGGGAGCTGTTTTTT. Translation gives CATSRDRISGRPGGELFF. Complete variable domain (other parts from reference TRBV15 and TRBJ2-2): DAMVIQNPRYQVTQFGKPVTLSCSQTLNHNVMYWYQQKSSQAPKLLFHYYDKDFNNEADTPDNFQSRRPNTSFCFLDIRSPGLGDTAMYLCATSRDRISGRPGGELFFGEGSRLTVL.

The chain has TRBV6-4 and TRBJ1-2; no reliable D call. The ends were cut back, 4 bases at V and 4 bases at J, with 4 bases in the middle. The germline CDR1 and CDR2 sequences are MRHNA and SNTAGT. The CDR3 loop spans 11 amino acids. CDR3 nucleotides: TGTGCCAGCAGTGGCGGCTATGGCTACACCTTC. Translation: CASSGGYGYTF.

The V call is TRBV28, the J call TRBJ1-5, with D perhaps matching TRBD1 (5 bases). Germline V gene data show CDR1 as MDHEN and CDR2 as SYDVKM. Trimming cost V 5 bases and J 6 bases, with 14 bases left between them. The CDR3 length is 14 residues. The CDR3 nucleotides are TGTGCCAGCAGTCCACTGGTGGGACCTCAGCCCCAGCATTTT. This sequence encodes CASSPLVGPQPQHF.

The rearrangement uses TRBV4-1 and TRBJ1-1; 7 bases map to TRBD1. There are 14 residues in the CDR3. Germline V lookup: CDR1 MGHRA, CDR2 YSYEKL. V lost 7 bases and J lost 5; bases outside the gene matches: 10. The CDR3 DNA is TGCGCCAGCAATATAGAGGGGGCAGCGACTGAAGCTTTCTTT. Its protein product is CASNIEGAATEAFF.

The chain uses TRBV19 and TRBJ2-1, with 8 bases identical to TRBD2. CDR3 length: 16 residues. The germline V gene has CDR1 LNHDA and CDR2 SQIVND (reference sequence). The junction had 10 bases not matched to a gene; V was cut back by 1 base and J by 8 bases. The CDR3 sequence is CASSIGPPGGPYEQFF. As DNA, the CDR3 is TGTGCCAGTAGTATAGGCCCGCCGGGAGGGCCCTATGAGCAGTTCTTC. Full variable domain (missing parts from reference TRBV19 and TRBJ2-1): DGGITQSPKYLFRKEGQNVTLSCEQNLNHDAMYWYRQDPGQGLRLIYYSQIVNDFQKGDIAEGYSVSREKKESFPLTVTSAQKNPTAFYLCASSIGPPGGPYEQFFGPGTRLTVL.